What follows are 21 T cell receptor beta chains derived from one specimen sequenced in a study of CD4 and CD8 cells across lung adenocarcinoma regions. Each CDR3 protein is one row after TCRdb ran MiXCR on the PCR reads. Of about 20,000 distinct CDR3 sequences in the sample, around 59% were seen once. Sequenced material: CD8+ T cells from the center of a lung tumor. Receptor source: a female donor with lung adenocarcinoma. The CD4 and CD8 labels of this study may be unreliable.

This clonotype has at least ten counts. The rearrangement uses TRBV7-2 and TRBJ2-7, with D tentatively TRBD2 (6 bases). The CDR3 runs 15 residues. From germline, CDR1 is SGHTA and CDR2 FQGNSA. The germline V and J ends were trimmed by 1 base and 2 bases, with 12 bases remaining between them. The CDR3: CASSLELAAAYEQYF. CDR3 DNA: TGTGCCAGCAGCTTAGAACTAGCAGCGGCCTACGAGCAGTACTTC. Full variable domain (remainder filled in from reference TRBV7-2 and TRBJ2-7): GAGVSQSPSNKVTEKGKDVELRCDPISGHTALYWYRQSLGQGLEFLIYFQGNSAPDKSGLPSDRFSAERTGGSVSTLTIQRTQQEDSAVYLCASSLELAAAYEQYFGPGTRLTVT.

This clonotype has only a few counts. The gene calls are TRBV6-1 and TRBJ2-2; D is possibly TRBD1 (6 bases). The V and J ends lost 7 bases and 5 bases respectively, with 23 bases between them. This CDR3 is 17 amino acids long. CDR1 MNHNS and CDR2 SASEGT come from the germline V gene. The CDR3 coding sequence is TGTGCCAGCAAGGACAGCCGGGGCAGTTTAAGGACCGGGGAGCTGTTTTTT. Translation: CASKDSRGSLRTGELFF.

The chain employs TRBV27 and TRBJ2-4, with D uncertain. V was cut by 4 bases and J by 10 bases, with 20 bases left in between. Germline CDR1 MNHEY, CDR2 SMNVEV (reference sequence). The CDR3 sequence is 15 residues long. CDR3 protein: CASSYSTQPTDIQYF. CDR3 coding DNA: TGTGCCAGCAGTTATTCGACACAGCCCACAGATATTCAGTACTTC.

For this clonotype: One end of the junction does not line up with germline, which may come from a read error. The chain joins TRBV6-5 to TRBJ2-2; D may be TRBD1 or TRBD2 (5 bases each). CDR3 length: 16 amino acids. Germline V gene sequence: CDR1 MNHEY, CDR2 SVGAGI. DNA of the CDR3: TGTGCCAGCAGTTACCGCCGGCGGACCAACACCGGGGCGCAGTACTTT. The encoded protein is CASSYRRRTNTGAQYF.

CDR3 nucleotide sequence: TGTGCCGCGGGGCTCGGGGGCCGTGACCAAGAGACCCAGTACTTC. It codes for CAAGLGGRDQETQYF. The chain couples TRBV6-1 to TRBJ2-5; D possibly matches TRBD1 or TRBD2 (6 bases each). This CDR3 is built from 15 residues. The germline CDR1 and CDR2 sequences are MNHNS and SASEGT. The V and J ends lost 11 bases and 0 bases respectively, with 19 bases between them.

This clonotype has a handful of counts. The chain joins TRBV6-1 to TRBJ2-1; perhaps TRBD2 as D (6 bases). With 6 bases removed from V and 0 bases from J, the gap between germline ends came to 18 bases. This CDR3 contains 17 residues. The germline V gene encodes CDR1 MNHNS and CDR2 SASEGT. The CDR3 here is CASSRHYGGSSYNEQFF. The DNA of the CDR3 is TGTGCCAGCAGCCGCCATTATGGGGGGAGCTCCTACAATGAGCAGTTCTTC.

The chain is built from TRBV6-1 and TRBJ2-7; 7 bases map to TRBD1. The length of the CDR3 is 14 residues. The germline V gene encodes CDR1 MNHNS and CDR2 SASEGT. V shed 6 bases, J shed 0 bases, and the junction held 5 bases outside the gene matches. CDR3 amino acids: CASRDRESSYEQYF. Written as DNA, the CDR3 is TGTGCCAGCAGAGACAGGGAGAGCTCCTACGAGCAGTACTTC.

About this clonotype itself: Germline and junction disagree at one end, which may indicate a read error. The V call is TRBV11-2, the J call TRBJ2-1, with TRBD2 as a possible D gene (5 bases). From germline, CDR1 is SGHAT and CDR2 FQNNGV. The CDR3 loop spans 15 amino acids. The CDR3 nucleotides read TGTGCCCTCAGCCCCCAGCCGGCTAGCTTCAATGAGCAGTACTTT. Its protein product is CALSPQPASFNEQYF.

This clonotype has just a few counts. The J gene is TRBJ2-3, the V gene TRBV9, with 13 positions matching TRBD2. With V trimmed by 0 bases and J by 5 bases, 6 bases remained unmatched. CDR3 length equals 17 residues. The germline V gene has CDR1 SGDLS and CDR2 YYNGEE. The CDR3 loop is CASSVGQLAGGVDTQYF. In DNA, the CDR3 is TGTGCCAGCAGCGTAGGCCAACTAGCGGGAGGGGTAGATACGCAGTATTTT.

This clonotype was recorded a few times. V gene TRBV6-1 combines with J gene TRBJ2-1; D is possibly TRBD2 (7 bases). The J call may be mistaken, given a closer DNA end match to TRBJ2-5. CDR3 length equals 14 residues. The germline V gene encodes CDR1 MNHNS and CDR2 SASEGT. The CDR3 nucleotides read TGTGCCAGCAGTGAAGCAGGGGGGGCACAGACCCAGTACTTC. Translated: CASSEAGGAQTQYF.

The table lists this clonotype with many counts. The chain recombines TRBV27 with TRBJ2-1, with D perhaps being TRBD1 or TRBD2 (6 bases each). Germline CDR1 MNHEY, CDR2 SMNVEV (reference sequence). The CDR3 sequence is 15 residues long. Trimming left V 6 bases short and J 8 bases short, with 20 bases between. CDR3 sequence reads: CASREGRGYVDEQFF. The CDR3 DNA is TGTGCCAGCAGGGAGGGCAGGGGTTACGTGGATGAGCAGTTCTTC.

The chain recombines TRBV20-1 with TRBJ2-1; TRBD2 might be the D (7 bases). Per the germline V gene, CDR1 is DFQATT and CDR2 is SNEGSKA (reference sequence). The CDR3 length is 14 residues. Deletions cut 6 bases from V and 1 base from J, with 13 bases between. The CDR3 region has the DNA TGCAGTGCGGAGGGGGGGAAGTCCTACAATGAGCAGTTCTTC. Its translation is CSAEGGKSYNEQFF.

The V and J genes are TRBV10-1 and TRBJ2-4, with D perhaps matching TRBD2 (6 bases). The tail of the sequence fits TRBJ2-5 better, so the J call may be wrong. The CDR3 contains 14 residues. Germline values: CDR1 WNHNN, CDR2 SYGVQD (reference sequence). As DNA, the CDR3 is TGCGCCAGCCTCGGGGGTGTAGACCAAGAGACCCAGTACTTC. Encoded protein: CASLGGVDQETQYF.

V is TRBV25-1 and J is TRBJ2-7; D is unclear. TRBJ2-1 matches the DNA end more closely, so the J call is doubtful. CDR1 and CDR2 (germline): MGHDK, SYGVNS. The CDR3 is made up of 14 amino acids. CDR3 residues: CASSEYAATGEQFF. The CDR3 coding sequence is TGTGCCAGCAGTGAATACGCAGCCACCGGGGAGCAGTTCTTC.

This clonotype qualifies as medium-sized. The chain recombines TRBV6-6 with TRBJ2-5; D uncertain. The germline CDR1 and CDR2 sequences are MNHNY and SVGAGI (reference sequence). This CDR3 contains 13 residues. Trimming removed 0 bases at V and 1 base at J, with 3 bases between. The CDR3 reads CASSYSAQETQYF. CDR3 in DNA: TGTGCCAGCAGTTACTCGGCCCAAGAGACCCAGTACTTC.

The V gene is TRBV6-1, the J gene TRBJ2-4; a weak D match, TRBD1 (5 bases). The CDR3 is 14 residues long. Trimming cost V 8 bases and J 12 bases, with 23 bases left between them. From germline, CDR1 is MNHNS and CDR2 SASEGT. The CDR3 DNA sequence: TGTGCCAGCCCGGATAGGGGTGCCACAGACACTCAGTACTTC. This codes for CASPDRGATDTQYF.

As to this clonotype: A read error may produce the germline difference seen at one junction end. The chain's CDR3 is CARGQGVGLTDTQYF. The CDR3 DNA reads TGTGCCAGGGGGCAGGGGGTAGGACTCACAGATACGCAGTATTTC. The genes are TRBV27 and TRBJ2-3; TRBD1 aligns across 7 bases. Germline V gene data show CDR1 as MNHEY and CDR2 as SMNVEV (reference sequence). The CDR3 has 15 residues.

This clonotype was seen more than once but under ten times. The chain links TRBV5-1 to TRBJ2-2, with 10 bases aligning to TRBD2. Trimming took 2 bases from V and 1 from J; bases not matched to a gene: 2. The CDR3 covers 16 residues. Germline V lookup: CDR1 SGHRS, CDR2 YFSETQ. CDR3 sequence (DNA): TGCGCCAGCAGCTTCAGACTAGCGGGGAACACCGGGGAGCTGTTTTTT. Its translation: CASSFRLAGNTGELFF.

The chain carries TRBV25-1 and TRBJ2-2; TRBD1 aligns across 8 bases. Germline V CDR1 and CDR2: MGHDK, SYGVNS. The CDR3 runs 17 residues. J gave up 3 bases and V 5 bases, and 11 bases lay outside the gene matches. CDR3 sequence reads: CASSKQGAWKDTGELFF. CDR3 coding DNA: TGTGCCAGCAGTAAGCAGGGGGCTTGGAAGGACACCGGGGAGCTGTTTTTT.

A remark on this clonotype: The junction and the germline gene differ at one end; a read error may be behind it. This chain links TRBV6-1 with TRBJ2-5, with D perhaps assigned TRBD1 or TRBD2 (7 bases each). This CDR3 comprises 14 residues. In germline, CDR1 is MNHNS, CDR2 SASEGT. The CDR3: CAGRGGSAQETQYF. Written as DNA, the CDR3 is TGTGCGGGCAGGGGGGGGAGTGCCCAAGAGACGCAGTACTTC.

With respect to this clonotype: The germline gene is not matched at one end of the junction; a read error may be the cause. This chain connects TRBV27 to TRBJ2-5; unclear D gene. The CDR3 is 13 residues long. Germline V lookup: CDR1 MNHEY, CDR2 SMNVEV (reference sequence). CDR3 DNA sequence: TGTGGGAGCAGAGGCCGTGAAGAAGACACCCAGTACTTC. Residues: CGSRGREEDTQYF.